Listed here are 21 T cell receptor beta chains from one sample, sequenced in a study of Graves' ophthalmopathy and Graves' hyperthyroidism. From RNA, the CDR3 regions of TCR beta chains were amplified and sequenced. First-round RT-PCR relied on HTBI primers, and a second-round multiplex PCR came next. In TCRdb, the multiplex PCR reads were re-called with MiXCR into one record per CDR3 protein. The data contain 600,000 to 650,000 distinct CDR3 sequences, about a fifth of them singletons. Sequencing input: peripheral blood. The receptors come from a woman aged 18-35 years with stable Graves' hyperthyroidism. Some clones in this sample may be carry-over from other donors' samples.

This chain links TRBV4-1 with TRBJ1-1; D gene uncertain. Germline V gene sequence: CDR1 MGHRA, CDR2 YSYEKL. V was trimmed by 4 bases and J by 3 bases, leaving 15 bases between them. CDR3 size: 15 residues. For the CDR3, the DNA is TGCGCCAGCAGCCTAGATCCCCGAAGCGACACTGAAGCTTTCTTT. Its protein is CASSLDPRSDTEAFF.

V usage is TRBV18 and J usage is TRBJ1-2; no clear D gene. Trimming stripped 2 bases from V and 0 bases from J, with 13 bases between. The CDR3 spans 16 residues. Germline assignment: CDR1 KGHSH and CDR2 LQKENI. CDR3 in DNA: TGTGCCAGCTCACCAAGCGCTTCCAATACTAACTATGGCTACACCTTC. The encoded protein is CASSPSASNTNYGYTF.

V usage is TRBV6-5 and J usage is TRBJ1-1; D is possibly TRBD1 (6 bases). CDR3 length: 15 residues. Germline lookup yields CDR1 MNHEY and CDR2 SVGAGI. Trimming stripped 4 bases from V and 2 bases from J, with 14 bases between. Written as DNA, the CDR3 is TGTGCCAGCAGTTTCCAATCAGGGGCAAACACTGAAGCTTTCTTT. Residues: CASSFQSGANTEAFF.

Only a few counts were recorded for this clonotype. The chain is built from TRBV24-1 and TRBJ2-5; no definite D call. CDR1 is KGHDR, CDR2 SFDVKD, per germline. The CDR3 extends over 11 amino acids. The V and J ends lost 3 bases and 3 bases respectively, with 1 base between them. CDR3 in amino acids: CATSDKETQYF. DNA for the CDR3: TGTGCCACCAGTGATAAAGAGACCCAGTACTTC.

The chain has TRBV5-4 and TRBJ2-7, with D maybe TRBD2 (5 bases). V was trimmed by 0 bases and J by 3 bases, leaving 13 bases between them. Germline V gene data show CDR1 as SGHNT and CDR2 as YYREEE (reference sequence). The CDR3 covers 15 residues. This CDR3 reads CASSLAELGSYEQYF. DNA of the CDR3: TGTGCCAGCAGCTTGGCCGAACTGGGGAGCTACGAGCAGTACTTC.

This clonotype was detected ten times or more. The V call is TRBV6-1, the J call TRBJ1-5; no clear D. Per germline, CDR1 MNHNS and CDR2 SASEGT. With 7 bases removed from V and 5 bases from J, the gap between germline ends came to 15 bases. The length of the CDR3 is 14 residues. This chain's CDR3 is CASTESRVDQPQHF. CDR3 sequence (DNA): TGTGCCAGCACCGAATCTAGGGTCGATCAGCCCCAGCATTTT.

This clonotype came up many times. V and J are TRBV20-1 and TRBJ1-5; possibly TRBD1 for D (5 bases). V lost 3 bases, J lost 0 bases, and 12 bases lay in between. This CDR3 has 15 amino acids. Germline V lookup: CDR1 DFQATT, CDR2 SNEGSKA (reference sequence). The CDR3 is CSASWGSDSNQPQHF. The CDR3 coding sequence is TGCAGTGCTAGTTGGGGCAGTGATAGCAATCAGCCCCAGCATTTT.

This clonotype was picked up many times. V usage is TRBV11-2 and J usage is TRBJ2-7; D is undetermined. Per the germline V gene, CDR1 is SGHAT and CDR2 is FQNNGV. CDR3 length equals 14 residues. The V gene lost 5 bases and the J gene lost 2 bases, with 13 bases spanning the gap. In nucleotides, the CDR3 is TGTGCCAGCAGCACCATAAAAGGAGCCTACGAGCAGTACTTC. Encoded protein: CASSTIKGAYEQYF.

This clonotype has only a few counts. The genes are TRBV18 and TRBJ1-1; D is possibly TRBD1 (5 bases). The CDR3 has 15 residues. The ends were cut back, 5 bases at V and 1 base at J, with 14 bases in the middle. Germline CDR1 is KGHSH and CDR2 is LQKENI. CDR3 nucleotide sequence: TGTGCCAGCTCAGTTTCAGGAGGACAGAACACTGAAGCTTTCTTT. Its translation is CASSVSGGQNTEAFF.

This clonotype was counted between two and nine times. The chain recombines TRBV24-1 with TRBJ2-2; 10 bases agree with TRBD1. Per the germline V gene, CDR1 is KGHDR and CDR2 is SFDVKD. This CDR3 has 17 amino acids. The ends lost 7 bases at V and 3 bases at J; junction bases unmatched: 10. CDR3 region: CATREGRGTGDTGELFF. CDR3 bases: TGTGCCACCAGAGAGGGGCGGGGGACAGGGGACACCGGGGAGCTGTTTTTT.

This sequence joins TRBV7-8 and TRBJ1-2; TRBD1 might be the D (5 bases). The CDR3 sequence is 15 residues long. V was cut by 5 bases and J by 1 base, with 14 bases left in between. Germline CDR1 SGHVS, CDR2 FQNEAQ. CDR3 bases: TGTGCCAGCAGCAGGACGGTGGGGGGTAACTATGGCTACACCTTC. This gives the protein CASSRTVGGNYGYTF.

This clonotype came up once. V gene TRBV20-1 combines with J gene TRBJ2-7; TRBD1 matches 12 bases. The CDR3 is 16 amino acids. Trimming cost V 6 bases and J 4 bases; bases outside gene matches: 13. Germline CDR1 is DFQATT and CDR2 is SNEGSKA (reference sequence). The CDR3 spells CSAPNKPGQGAYEQYF. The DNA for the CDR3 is TGCAGTGCCCCGAACAAGCCGGGACAGGGGGCTTACGAGCAGTACTTC.

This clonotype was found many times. Written as DNA, the CDR3 is TGTGCCAGCAGCCAAAGAGCGGGCGGACAGATGTACTTC. It is translated as CASSQRAGGQMYF. This chain uses TRBV7-9 with TRBJ2-7; D assignment may be TRBD1 or TRBD2 (6 bases each). The length of the CDR3 is 13 residues. Germline V lookup: CDR1 SEHNR, CDR2 FQNEAQ (reference sequence). Trimming removed 5 bases from V and 12 bases from J, with 20 bases in between.

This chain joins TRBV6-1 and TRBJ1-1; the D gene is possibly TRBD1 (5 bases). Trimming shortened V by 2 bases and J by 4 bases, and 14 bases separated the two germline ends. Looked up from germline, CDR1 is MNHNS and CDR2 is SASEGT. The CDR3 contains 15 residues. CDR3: CASSELESGITEAFF. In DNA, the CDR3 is TGTGCCAGCAGTGAATTGGAGTCAGGGATCACTGAAGCTTTCTTT.

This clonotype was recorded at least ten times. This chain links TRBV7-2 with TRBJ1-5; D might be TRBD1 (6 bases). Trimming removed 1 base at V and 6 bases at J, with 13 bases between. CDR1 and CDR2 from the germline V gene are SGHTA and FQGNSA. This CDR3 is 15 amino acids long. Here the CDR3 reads CASSLGRQVSQPQHF. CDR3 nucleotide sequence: TGTGCCAGCAGCTTAGGCCGACAGGTATCTCAGCCCCAGCATTTT.

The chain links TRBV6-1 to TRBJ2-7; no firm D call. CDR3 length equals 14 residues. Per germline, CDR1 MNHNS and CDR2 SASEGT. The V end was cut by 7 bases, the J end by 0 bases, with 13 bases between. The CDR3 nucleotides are TGTGCCAGCAACTTACGGATTGACTCCTACGAGCAGTACTTC. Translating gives CASNLRIDSYEQYF.

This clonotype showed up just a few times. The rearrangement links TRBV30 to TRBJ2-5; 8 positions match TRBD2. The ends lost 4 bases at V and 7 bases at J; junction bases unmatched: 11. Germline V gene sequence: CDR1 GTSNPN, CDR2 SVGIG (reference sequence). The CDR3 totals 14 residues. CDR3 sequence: CAWKVGAGGWTQYF. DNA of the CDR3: TGTGCCTGGAAGGTTGGGGCGGGGGGCTGGACCCAGTACTTC. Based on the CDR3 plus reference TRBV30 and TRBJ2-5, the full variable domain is SQTIHQWPATLVQPVGSPLSLECTVEGTSNPNLYWYRQAAGRGLQLLFYSVGIGQISSEVPQNLSASRPQDRQFILSSKKLLLSDSGFYLCAWKVGAGGWTQYFGPGTRLLVL.

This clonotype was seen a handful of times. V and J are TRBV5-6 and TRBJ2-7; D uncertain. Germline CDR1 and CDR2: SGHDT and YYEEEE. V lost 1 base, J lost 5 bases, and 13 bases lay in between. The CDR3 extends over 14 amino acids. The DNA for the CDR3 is TGTGCCAGCAGCTTGTTACATCAATTGGACGAGCAGTACTTC. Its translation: CASSLLHQLDEQYF.

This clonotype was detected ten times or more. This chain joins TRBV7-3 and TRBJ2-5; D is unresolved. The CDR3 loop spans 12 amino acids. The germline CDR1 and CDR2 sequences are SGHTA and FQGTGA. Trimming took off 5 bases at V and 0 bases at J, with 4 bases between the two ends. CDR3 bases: TGTGCCAGCAGCGGAGACCAAGAGACCCAGTACTTC. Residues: CASSGDQETQYF.

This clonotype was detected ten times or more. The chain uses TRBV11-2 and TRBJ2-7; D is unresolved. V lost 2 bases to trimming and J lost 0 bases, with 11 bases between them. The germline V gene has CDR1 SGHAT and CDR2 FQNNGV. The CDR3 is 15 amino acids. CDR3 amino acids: CASSLKATFSYEQYF. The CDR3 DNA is TGTGCCAGCAGCTTAAAAGCGACGTTCTCCTACGAGCAGTACTTC.

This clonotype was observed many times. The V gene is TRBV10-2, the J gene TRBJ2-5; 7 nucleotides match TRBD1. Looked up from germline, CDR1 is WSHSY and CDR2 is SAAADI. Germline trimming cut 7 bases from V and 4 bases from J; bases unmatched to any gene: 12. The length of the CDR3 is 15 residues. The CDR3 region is CASTPSGTVRETQYF. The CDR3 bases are TGCGCCAGCACCCCCTCCGGGACAGTGAGAGAGACCCAGTACTTC.